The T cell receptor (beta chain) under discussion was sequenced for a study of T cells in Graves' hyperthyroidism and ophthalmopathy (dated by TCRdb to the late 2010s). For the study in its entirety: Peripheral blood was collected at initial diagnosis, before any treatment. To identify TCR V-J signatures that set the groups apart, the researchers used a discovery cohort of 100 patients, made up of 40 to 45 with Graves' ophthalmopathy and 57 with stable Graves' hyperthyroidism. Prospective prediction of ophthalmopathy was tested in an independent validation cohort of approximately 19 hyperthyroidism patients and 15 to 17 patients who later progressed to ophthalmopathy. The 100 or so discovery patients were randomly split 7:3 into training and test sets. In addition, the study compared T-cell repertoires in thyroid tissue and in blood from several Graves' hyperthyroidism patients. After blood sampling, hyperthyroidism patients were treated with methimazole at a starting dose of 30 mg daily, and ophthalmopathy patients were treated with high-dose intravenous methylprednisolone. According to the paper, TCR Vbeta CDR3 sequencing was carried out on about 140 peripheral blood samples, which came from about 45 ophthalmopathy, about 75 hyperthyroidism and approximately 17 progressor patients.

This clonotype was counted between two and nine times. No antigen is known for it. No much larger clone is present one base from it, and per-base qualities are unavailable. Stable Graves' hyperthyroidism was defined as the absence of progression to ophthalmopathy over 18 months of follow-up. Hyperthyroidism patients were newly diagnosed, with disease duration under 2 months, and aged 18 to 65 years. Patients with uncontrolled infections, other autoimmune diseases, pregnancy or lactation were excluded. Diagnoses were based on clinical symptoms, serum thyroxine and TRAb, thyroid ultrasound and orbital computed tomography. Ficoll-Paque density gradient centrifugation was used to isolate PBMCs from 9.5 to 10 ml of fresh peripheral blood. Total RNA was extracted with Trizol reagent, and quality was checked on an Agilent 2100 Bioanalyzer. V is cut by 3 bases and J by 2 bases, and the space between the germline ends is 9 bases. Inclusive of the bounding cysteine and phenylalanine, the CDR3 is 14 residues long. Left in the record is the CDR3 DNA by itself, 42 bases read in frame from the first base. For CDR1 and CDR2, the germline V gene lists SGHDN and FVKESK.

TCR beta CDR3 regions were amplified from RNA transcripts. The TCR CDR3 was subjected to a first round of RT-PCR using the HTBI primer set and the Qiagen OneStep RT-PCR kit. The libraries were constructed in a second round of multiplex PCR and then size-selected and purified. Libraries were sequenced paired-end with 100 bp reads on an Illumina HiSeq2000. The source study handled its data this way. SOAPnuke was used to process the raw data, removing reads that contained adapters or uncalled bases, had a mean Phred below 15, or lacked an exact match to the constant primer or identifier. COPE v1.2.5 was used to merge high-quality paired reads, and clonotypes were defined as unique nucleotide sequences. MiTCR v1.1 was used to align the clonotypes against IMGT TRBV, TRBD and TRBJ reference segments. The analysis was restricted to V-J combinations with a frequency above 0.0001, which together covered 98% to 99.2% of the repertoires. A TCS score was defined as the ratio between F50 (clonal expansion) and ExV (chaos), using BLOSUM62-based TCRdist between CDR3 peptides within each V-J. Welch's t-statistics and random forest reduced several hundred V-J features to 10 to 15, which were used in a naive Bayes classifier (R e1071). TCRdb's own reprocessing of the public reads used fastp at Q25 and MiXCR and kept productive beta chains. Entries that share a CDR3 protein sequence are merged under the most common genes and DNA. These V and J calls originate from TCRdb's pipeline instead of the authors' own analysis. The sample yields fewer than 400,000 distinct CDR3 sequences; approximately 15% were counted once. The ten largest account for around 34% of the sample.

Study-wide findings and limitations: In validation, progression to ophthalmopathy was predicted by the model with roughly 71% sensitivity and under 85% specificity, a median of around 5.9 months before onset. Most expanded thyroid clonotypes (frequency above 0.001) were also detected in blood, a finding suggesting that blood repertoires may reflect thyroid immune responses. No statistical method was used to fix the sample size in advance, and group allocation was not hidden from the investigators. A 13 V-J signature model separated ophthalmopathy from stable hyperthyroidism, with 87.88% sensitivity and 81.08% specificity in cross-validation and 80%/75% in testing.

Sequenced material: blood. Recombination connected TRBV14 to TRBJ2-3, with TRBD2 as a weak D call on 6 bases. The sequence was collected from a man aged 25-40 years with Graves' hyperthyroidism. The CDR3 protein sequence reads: CASSQELATDTQYF. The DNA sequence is TGTGCCAGCAGCCAGGAACTAGCCACAGATACGCAGTATTTT.